This T cell receptor (beta chain) stems from a study of blood T cell repertoires in COVID-19. Study-wide context: Samples taken during acute and convalescent COVID-19 were collected in the United States, Italy and Spain. Sources were T cells, B-cell-depleted T cells, or PBMCs; the material itself was cDNA or gDNA.

In germline, CDR1 is MDHEN, CDR2 SYDVKM. CDR3 size: 19 residues. After removal of 6 bases from V and 2 bases from J, the junction contained 19 bases not matched to a gene. Original data processing: Nucleated cell counts were estimated from reference gene primer amplification. Clones were read by immunoSEQ multiplex PCR, and TCRdb kept only the in-frame ones, dropping some. V and J calls and clone size follow that table, whereas D and trimming were derived from the DNA. The table has about 270,000 clones, roughly 80% seen once. The chain uses TRBV28 and TRBJ1-1, with 9 bases lining up with TRBD1. Sequencing used peripheral blood. The sequence came from a woman in her 50s who had recovered from COVID-19. As DNA, the CDR3 is TGTGCCAGCAGCCACGCCCCGGACAGGGGTCGCGTTTCTAACACTGAAGCTTTCTTT. Translation: CASSHAPDRGRVSNTEAFF.